The clone carrying this TCR beta chain was counted a few times. Its cognate antigen is unknown. No infections or other immune events were documented during collection. TCRdb keeps only in-frame clones here, not all; method: immunoSEQ multiplex PCR. The sample shows about 97,000 clones, approximately 90% of them seen only once. This sample is drawn from a study of identifying expanded T cells in peripheral blood. General observations from the study: Roughly two-week clone count variance significantly increased as total template count grew.

From germline, CDR1 is SQVTM and CDR2 ANQGSEA. This CDR3 contains 13 residues. The germline V and J ends were trimmed by 7 bases and 1 base, with 11 bases remaining between them. The receptor's source is a person aged 18 to 69 in good health. What was sequenced was blood. This rearrangement joins TRBV29-1 to TRBJ1-5; weak D call: TRBD1 (6 bases). This CDR3 is CSAITGSNQPQHF. DNA of the CDR3: TGCAGCGCTATAACAGGGAGCAATCAGCCCCAGCATTTT. Complete variable domain (other parts from reference TRBV29-1 and TRBJ1-5): SAVISQKPSRDICQRGTSLTIQCQVDSQVTMMFWYRQQPGQSLTLIATANQGSEATYESGFVIDKFPISRPNLTFSTLTVSNMSPEDSSIYLCSAITGSNQPQHFGDGTRLSIL.